This T cell receptor beta chain was identified in a study of Ad26.COV2.S vaccination and SARS-CoV-2 variants. The overall study: Each vaccinee took Ad26.COV2.S intramuscularly, once or twice 56 days apart. The study's findings and limits: Measures of TCR breadth and depth may have fallen short of total T cell responses. Vaccinated individuals (as opposed to placebo recipients) had higher spike-specific TCR breadth.

CDR3 length: 19 amino acids. Trimming cost V 2 bases and J 0 bases, with 17 bases left between them. Germline-derived CDR1 and CDR2 are SGHTA and FQGTGA. To note about this clone: Its antigen remains unidentified.

Sample treatment: 15 to 20 received Ad26.COV2.S at low or high dose, single or two shots; about 5 received placebo; per-sample allocation not given. It was on day 63 after the first vaccine or placebo injection that samples were taken. The vaccine antigen was prefusion-stabilized Wuhan SARS-CoV-2 spike. Produced via immunoSEQ multiplex PCR; TCRdb's table is partial and in-frame only. The repertoire has 300,000 to 400,000 clones, under 90% of them found once; the top ten carry around 5.5%. The genes are TRBV7-3 and TRBJ2-6; D is possibly TRBD2 (6 bases). The input for sequencing was peripheral blood, taken in a trial of Ad26.COV2.S vaccine versus placebo. The receptor's source is a person aged 18-60 years who received the Ad26.COV2.S COVID-19 vaccine or a placebo. DNA for the CDR3: TGTGCCAGCAGCTTATTATGGGACTCCTACCGCTCTGGGGCCAACGTCCTGACTTTC. Protein: CASSLLWDSYRSGANVLTF.